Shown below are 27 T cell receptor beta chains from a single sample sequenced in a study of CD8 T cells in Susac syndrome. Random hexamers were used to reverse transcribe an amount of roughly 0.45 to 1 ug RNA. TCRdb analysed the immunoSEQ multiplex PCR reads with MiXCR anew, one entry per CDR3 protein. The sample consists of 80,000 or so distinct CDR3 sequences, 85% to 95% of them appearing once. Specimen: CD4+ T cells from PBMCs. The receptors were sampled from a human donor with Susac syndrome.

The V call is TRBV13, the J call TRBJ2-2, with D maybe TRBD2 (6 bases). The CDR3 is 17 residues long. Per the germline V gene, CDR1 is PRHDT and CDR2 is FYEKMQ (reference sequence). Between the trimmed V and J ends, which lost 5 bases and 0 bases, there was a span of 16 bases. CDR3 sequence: CASSAPSRESNTGELFF. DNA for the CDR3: TGTGCCAGCAGCGCACCCTCCCGGGAGTCGAACACCGGGGAGCTGTTTTTT.

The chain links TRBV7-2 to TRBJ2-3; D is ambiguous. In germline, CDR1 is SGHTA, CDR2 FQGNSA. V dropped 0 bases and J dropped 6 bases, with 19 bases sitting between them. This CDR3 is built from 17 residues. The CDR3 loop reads CASSLARRLRPQDTQYF. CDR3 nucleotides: TGTGCCAGCAGCTTAGCAAGGCGCCTCCGTCCACAGGATACGCAGTATTTT.

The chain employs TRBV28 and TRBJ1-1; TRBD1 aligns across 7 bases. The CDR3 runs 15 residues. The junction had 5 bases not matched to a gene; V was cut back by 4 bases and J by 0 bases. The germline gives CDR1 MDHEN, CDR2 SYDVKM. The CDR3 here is CASSSGQFMNTEAFF. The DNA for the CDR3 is TGTGCCAGCAGTTCGGGACAGTTCATGAACACTGAAGCTTTCTTT.

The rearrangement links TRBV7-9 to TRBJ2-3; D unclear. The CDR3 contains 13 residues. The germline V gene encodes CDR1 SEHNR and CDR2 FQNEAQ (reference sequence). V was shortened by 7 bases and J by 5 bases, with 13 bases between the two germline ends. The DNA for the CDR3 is TGTGCCAGCAACCCGACACAGCGAGATACGCAGTATTTT. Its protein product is CASNPTQRDTQYF.

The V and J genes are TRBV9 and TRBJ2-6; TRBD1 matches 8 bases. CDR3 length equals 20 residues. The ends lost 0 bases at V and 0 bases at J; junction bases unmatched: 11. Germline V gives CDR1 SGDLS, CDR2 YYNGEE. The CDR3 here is CASSVAKNGTGNSGANVLTF. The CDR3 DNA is TGTGCCAGCAGCGTAGCTAAGAATGGGACAGGTAACTCTGGGGCCAACGTCCTGACTTTC.

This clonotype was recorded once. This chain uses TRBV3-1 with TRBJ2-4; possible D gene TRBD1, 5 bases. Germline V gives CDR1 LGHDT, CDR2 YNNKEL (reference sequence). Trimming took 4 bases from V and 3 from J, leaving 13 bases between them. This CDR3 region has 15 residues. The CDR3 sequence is CASSLTDSYKNIQYF. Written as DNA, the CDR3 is TGTGCCAGCAGCCTCACCGACAGTTACAAAAACATTCAGTACTTC. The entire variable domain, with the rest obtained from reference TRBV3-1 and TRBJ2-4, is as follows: DTAVSQTPKYLVTQMGNDKSIKCEQNLGHDTMYWYKQDSKKFLKIMFSYNNKELIINETVPNRFSPKSPDKAHLNLHINSLELGDSAVYFCASSLTDSYKNIQYFGAGTRLSVL.

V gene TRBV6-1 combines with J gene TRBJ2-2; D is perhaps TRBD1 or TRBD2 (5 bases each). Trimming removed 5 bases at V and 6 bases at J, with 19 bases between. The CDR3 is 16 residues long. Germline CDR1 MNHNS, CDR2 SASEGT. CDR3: CASSPPGPQPPGELFF. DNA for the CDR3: TGTGCCAGCAGTCCTCCGGGACCCCAACCCCCCGGGGAGCTGTTTTTT.

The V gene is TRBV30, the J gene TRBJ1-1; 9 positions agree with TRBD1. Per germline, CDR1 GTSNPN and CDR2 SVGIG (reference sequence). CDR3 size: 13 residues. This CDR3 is CALGTGSDTEAFF. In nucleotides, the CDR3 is TGTGCTCTTGGGACAGGGTCCGACACTGAAGCTTTCTTT.

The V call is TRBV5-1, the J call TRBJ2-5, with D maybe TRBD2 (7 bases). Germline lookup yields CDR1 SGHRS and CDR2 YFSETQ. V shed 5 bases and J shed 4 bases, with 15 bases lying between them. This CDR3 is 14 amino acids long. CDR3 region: CASSWGGPRETQYF. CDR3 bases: TGCGCCAGCAGTTGGGGGGGGCCCAGAGAGACCCAGTACTTC.

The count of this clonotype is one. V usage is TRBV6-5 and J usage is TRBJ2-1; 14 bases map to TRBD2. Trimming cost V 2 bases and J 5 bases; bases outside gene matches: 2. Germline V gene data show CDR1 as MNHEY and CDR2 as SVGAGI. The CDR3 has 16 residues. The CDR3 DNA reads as TGTGCCAGCAGTTACCAGGGACTAGCGGGGGACAATGAGCAGTTCTTC. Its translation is CASSYQGLAGDNEQFF.

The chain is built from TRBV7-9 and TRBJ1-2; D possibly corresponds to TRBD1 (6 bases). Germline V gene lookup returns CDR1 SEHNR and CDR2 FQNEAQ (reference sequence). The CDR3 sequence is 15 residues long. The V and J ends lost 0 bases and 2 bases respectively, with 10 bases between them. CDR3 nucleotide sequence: TGTGCCAGCAGCTTAGCTTTCGGACAGAACTATGGCTACACCTTC. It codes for CASSLAFGQNYGYTF.

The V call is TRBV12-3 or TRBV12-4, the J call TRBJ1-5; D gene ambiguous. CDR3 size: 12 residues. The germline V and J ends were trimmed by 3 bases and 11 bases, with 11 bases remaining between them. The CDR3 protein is CASSFMTQAQHF. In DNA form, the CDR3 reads TGTGCCAGCAGTTTTATGACCCAGGCCCAGCATTTT.

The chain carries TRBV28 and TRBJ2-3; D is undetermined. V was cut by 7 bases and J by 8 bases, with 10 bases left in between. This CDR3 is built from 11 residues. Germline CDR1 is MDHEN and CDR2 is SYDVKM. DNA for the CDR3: TGTGCCAGCACGCTAGGTGGTACGCAGTATTTT. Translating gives CASTLGGTQYF.

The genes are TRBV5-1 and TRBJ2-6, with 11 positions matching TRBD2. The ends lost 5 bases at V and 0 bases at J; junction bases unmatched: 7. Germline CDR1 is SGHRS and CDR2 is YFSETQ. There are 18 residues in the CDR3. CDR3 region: CASSRGLAASSGANVLTF. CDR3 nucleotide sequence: TGCGCCAGCAGTCGGGGACTAGCGGCAAGCTCTGGGGCCAACGTCCTGACTTTC.

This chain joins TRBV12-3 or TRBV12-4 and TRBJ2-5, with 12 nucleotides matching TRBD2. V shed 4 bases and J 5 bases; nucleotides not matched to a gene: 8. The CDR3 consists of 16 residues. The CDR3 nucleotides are TGTGCCAGCAGTTCTGCGGCTAGCGGGGGGGCGGAGACCCAGTACTTC. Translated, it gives CASSSAASGGAETQYF.

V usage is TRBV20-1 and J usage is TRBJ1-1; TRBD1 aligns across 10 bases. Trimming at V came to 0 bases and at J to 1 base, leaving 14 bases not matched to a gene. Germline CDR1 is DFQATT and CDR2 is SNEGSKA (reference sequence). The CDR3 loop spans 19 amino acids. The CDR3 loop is CSARDPSGTGAGSNTEAFF. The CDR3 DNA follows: TGCAGTGCTAGAGACCCCAGCGGGACAGGGGCTGGATCGAACACTGAAGCTTTCTTT.

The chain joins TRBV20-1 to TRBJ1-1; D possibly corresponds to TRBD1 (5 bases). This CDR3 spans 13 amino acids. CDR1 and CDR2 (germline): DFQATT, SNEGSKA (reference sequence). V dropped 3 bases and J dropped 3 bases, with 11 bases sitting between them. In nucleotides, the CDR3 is TGCAGTGCTAGGGGGGGTAGGGACACTGAAGCTTTCTTT. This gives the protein CSARGGRDTEAFF.

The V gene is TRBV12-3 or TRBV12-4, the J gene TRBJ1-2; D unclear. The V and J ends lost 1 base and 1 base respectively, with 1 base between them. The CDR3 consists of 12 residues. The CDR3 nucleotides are TGTGCCAGCAGTTTAGATAACTATGGCTACACCTTC. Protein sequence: CASSLDNYGYTF.

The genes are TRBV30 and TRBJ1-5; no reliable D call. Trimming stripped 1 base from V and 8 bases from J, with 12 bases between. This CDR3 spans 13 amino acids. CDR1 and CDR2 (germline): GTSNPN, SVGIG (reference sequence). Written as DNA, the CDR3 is TGTGCCTGGAGTGCTGGCATGGGAAAGCCCCAGCATTTT. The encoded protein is CAWSAGMGKPQHF.

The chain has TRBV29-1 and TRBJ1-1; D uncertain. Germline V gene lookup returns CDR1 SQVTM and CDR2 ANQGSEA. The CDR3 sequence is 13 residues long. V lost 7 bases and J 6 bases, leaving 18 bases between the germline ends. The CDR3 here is CSARESLGSEAFF. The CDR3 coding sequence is TGCAGCGCTCGAGAGAGCCTAGGCTCTGAAGCTTTCTTT.

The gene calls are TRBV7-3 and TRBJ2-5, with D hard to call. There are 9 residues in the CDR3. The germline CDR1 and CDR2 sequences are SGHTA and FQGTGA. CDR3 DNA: TGTGGCCTAAAAGAGACCCAGTACTTC. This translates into CGLKETQYF. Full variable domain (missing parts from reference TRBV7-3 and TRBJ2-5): GAGVSQTPSNKVTEKGKYVELRCDPISGHTALYWYRQSLGQGPEFLIYFQGTGAADDSGLPNDRFFAVRPEGSVSTLKIQRTERGDSAVYLCGLKETQYFGPGTRLLVL.

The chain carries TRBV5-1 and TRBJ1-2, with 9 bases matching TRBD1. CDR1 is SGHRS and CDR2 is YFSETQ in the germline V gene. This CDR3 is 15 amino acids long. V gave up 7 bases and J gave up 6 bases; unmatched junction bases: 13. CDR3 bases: TGCGCCAGCCGAACGCCCGGGACAGGGATAGATGGCTACACCTTC. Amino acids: CASRTPGTGIDGYTF.

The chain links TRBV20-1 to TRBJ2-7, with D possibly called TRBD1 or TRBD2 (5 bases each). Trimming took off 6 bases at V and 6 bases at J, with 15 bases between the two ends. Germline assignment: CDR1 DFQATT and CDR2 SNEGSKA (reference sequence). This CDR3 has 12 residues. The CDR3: CSARGDGGEQYF. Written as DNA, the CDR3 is TGCAGTGCCCGGGGTGATGGGGGCGAGCAGTACTTC.

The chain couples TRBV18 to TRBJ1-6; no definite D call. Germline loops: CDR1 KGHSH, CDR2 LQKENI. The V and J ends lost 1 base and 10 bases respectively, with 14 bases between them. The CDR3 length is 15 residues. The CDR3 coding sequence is TGTGCCAGCTCACCACTACACGCATCGGAGTCACCCCTCCACTTT. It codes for CASSPLHASESPLHF. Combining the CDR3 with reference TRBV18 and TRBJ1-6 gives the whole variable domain NAGVMQNPRHLVRRRGQEARLRCSPMKGHSHVYWYRQLPEEGLKFMVYLQKENIIDESGMPKERFSAEFPKEGPSILRIQQVVRGDSAAYFCASSPLHASESPLHFGNGTRLTVT.

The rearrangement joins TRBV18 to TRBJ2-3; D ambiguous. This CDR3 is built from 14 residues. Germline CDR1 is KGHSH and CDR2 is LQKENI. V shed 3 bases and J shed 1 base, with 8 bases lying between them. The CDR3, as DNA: TGTGCCAGCTCACCGCGCTTGGGCACAGATACGCAGTATTTT. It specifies CASSPRLGTDTQYF.

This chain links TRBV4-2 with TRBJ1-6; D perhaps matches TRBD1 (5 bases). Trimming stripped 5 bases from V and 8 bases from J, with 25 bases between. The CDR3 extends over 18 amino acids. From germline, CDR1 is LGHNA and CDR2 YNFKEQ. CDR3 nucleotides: TGTGCCAGCAGCTCGGGGGGTGTGAAAAGCGGTTGGGATTCACCCCTCCACTTT. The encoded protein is CASSSGGVKSGWDSPLHF.

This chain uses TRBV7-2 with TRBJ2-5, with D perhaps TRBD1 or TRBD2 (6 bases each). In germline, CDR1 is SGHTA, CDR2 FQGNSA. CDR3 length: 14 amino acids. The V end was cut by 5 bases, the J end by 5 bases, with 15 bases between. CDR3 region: CASSPGAGHETQYF. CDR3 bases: TGTGCCAGCAGCCCAGGGGCGGGGCACGAGACCCAGTACTTC.